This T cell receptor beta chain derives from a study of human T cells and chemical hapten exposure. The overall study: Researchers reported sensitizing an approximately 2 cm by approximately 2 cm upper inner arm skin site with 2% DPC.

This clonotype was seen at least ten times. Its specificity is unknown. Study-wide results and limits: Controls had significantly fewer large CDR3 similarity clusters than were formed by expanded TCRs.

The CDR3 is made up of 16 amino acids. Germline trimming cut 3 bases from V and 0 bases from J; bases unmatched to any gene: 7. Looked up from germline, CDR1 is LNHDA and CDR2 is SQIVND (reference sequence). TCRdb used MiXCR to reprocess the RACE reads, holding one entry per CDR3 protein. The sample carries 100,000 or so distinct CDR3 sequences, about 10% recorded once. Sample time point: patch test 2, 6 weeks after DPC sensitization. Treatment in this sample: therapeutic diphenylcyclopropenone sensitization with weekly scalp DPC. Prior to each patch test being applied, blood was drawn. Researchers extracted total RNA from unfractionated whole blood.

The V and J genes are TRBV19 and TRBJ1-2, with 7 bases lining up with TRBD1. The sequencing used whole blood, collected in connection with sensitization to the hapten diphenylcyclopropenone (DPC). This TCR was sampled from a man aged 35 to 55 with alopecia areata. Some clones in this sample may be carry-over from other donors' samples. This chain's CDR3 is CASSISLGTANYGYTF. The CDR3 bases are TGTGCCAGTAGTATCTCCTTAGGGACAGCTAACTATGGCTACACCTTC.